These 3 T cell receptor beta chains originate from one sample sequenced in a study of blood T cell repertoires in COVID-19. The assay was immunoSEQ multiplex PCR, and TCRdb's table has in-frame clones only and misses some. The sample comprises about 250,000 clones, 86% of which are singletons, and 5.5% to 6.5% rests with the top ten. The sample consisted of peripheral blood. Every receptor here comes from a woman of 80 years or more with COVID-19, enrolled during active disease.

V and J are TRBV18 and TRBJ2-7; the match to TRBD1 covers 7 bases. J was trimmed by 2 bases and V by 3 bases; bases with no gene match: 4. This CDR3 is 14 amino acids long. Germline CDR1 and CDR2: KGHSH and LQKENI. The CDR3 loop reads CASSPRQGAYEQYF. CDR3 bases: TGTGCCAGCTCACCTCGGCAGGGGGCCTACGAGCAGTACTTC.

The J gene is TRBJ1-2, the V gene TRBV5-6; a weak D match, TRBD1 (5 bases). The CDR3 is 16 amino acids. V was clipped by 0 bases and J by 0 bases, with 12 bases between them. Per germline, CDR1 SGHDT and CDR2 YYEEEE. CDR3 sequence: CASSLASGTSNYGYTF. The CDR3 DNA reads as TGTGCCAGCAGCTTGGCCTCCGGGACTTCTAACTATGGCTACACCTTC.

This chain connects TRBV5-1 to TRBJ2-7; the match to TRBD1 covers 10 bases. Germline V CDR1 and CDR2: SGHRS, YFSETQ. V lost 2 bases, J lost 4 bases, and 6 bases stayed unmatched. The CDR3 consists of 15 residues. The CDR3 DNA is TGCGCCAGCAGCTTCACCGGACAGGGGGAGTACGAGCAGTACTTC. Protein: CASSFTGQGEYEQYF.